This TCR beta chain appears in the sequencing data of a study of blood T cell repertoires in COVID-19. Authors' data handling: How many nucleated cells were present was estimated from reference gene primer amplification. The protocol was immunoSEQ multiplex PCR, while the TCRdb copy is restricted to in-frame clones and leaves out a portion. V, J and clone size are taken as reported in that table, and D and trimming were inferred from the DNA itself. The sample has 99,000 or so clones; about four fifths are singletons. V was shortened by 4 bases and J by 3 bases, with 7 bases between the two germline ends. CDR1 and CDR2 from the germline V gene are KGHSH and LQKENI. This CDR3 comprises 12 residues.

The sequence came from a man between 60 and 75 years old with acute or convalescent COVID-19. The specimen was peripheral blood. V gene TRBV18 combines with J gene TRBJ2-7; TRBD1 might be the D (6 bases). The CDR3 reads CASSRQDYEQYF. The CDR3 DNA reads as TGTGCCAGCTCACGACAGGACTACGAGCAGTACTTC. The whole variable domain, filled in from reference TRBV18 and TRBJ2-7, reads NAGVMQNPRHLVRRRGQEARLRCSPMKGHSHVYWYRQLPEEGLKFMVYLQKENIIDESGMPKERFSAEFPKEGPSILRIQQVVRGDSAAYFCASSRQDYEQYFGPGTRLTVT.